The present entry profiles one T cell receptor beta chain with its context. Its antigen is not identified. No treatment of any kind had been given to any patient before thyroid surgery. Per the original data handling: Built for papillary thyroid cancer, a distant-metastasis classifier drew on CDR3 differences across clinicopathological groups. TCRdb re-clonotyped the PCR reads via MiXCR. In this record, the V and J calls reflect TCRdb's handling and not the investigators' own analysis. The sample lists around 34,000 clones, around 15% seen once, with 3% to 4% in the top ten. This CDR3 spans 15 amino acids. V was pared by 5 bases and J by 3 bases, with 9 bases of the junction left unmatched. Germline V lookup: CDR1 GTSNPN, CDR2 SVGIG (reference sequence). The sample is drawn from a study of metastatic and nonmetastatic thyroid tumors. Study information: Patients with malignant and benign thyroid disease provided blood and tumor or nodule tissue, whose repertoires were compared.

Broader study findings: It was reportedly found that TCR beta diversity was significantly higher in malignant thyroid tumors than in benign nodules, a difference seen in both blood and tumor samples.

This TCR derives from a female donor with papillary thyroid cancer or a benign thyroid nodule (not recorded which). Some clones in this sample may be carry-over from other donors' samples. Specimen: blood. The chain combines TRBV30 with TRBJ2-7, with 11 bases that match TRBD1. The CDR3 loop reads CAWGQGALSVYEQYF. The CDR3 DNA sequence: TGTGCCTGGGGACAGGGGGCGCTATCGGTCTACGAGCAGTACTTC.